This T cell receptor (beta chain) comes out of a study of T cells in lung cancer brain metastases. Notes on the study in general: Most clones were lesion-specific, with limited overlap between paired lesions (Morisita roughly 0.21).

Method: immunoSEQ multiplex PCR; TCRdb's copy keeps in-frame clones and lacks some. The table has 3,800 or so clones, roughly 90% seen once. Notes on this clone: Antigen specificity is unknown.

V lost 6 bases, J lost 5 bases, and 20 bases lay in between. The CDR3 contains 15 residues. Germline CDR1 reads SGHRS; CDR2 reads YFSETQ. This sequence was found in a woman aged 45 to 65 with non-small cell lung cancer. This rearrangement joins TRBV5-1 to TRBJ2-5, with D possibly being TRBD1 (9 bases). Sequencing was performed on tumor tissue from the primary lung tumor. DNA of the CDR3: TGCGCCAGCACCACCAGCGGGGGACAGGGCGAGACCCAGTACTTC. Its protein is CASTTSGGQGETQYF.